The 4 T cell receptor beta chains reported below all come from one sample, sequenced in a study of T cell changes during pregnancy in multiple sclerosis. TCRdb's table, derived via immunoSEQ multiplex PCR, lists solely in-frame clones and lacks some. Here the sample spans around 56,000 clones, 90% to 95% being singletons. Sequences were derived from peripheral blood, sampled in the third trimester of pregnancy. The receptors shown here come from a female donor in good health, enrolled as a control in a pregnancy study.

This rearrangement joins TRBV28 to TRBJ2-1, with 7 bases that match TRBD2. The ends lost 6 bases at V and 4 bases at J; junction bases unmatched: 9. The germline V gene has CDR1 MDHEN and CDR2 SYDVKM. The CDR3 spans 15 residues. Here the CDR3 DNA reads TGTGCCAGCAGCCCAACTAGCGAGCTTTACAATGAGCAGTTCTTC. Translation gives CASSPTSELYNEQFF. The full variable domain, in which reference TRBV28 and TRBJ2-1 provide the parts outside the CDR3, is DVKVTQSSRYLVKRTGEKVFLECVQDMDHENMFWYRQDPGLGLRLIYFSYDVKMKEKGDIPEGYSVSREKKERFSLILESASTNQTSMYLCASSPTSELYNEQFFGPGTRLTVL.

The chain couples TRBV6-1 to TRBJ1-5, with no clear D. This CDR3 contains 15 residues. Deletions cut 2 bases from V and 0 bases from J, with 8 bases between. CDR1 MNHNS and CDR2 SASEGT come from the germline V gene. CDR3 sequence (DNA): TGTGCCAGCAGTGAATATGAGTATAGCAATCAGCCCCAGCATTTT. It specifies CASSEYEYSNQPQHF.

The chain recombines TRBV6-1 with TRBJ1-2; 9 positions match TRBD1. The germline V gene encodes CDR1 MNHNS and CDR2 SASEGT. The ends lost 6 bases at V and 4 bases at J; junction bases unmatched: 6. The length of the CDR3 is 14 residues. The CDR3 region is CASRGTGSAYGYTF. The CDR3 DNA reads TGTGCCAGCAGGGGGACAGGGAGTGCCTATGGCTACACCTTC.

The chain has TRBV12-5 and TRBJ2-5; 10 nucleotides agree with TRBD2. The CDR3 extends over 17 amino acids. From germline, CDR1 is LGHNT and CDR2 FRNRAP. J lost 0 bases, V lost 0 bases, and 4 bases had no gene match. The chain's CDR3 is CASGLVLLAGNQETQYF. The CDR3 coding sequence is TGTGCTAGTGGTTTGGTACTACTAGCGGGGAACCAAGAGACCCAGTACTTC.